The 20 T cell receptor beta chains below were found in one sample sequenced in a study of blood T cells in healthy people across ages. Primers used in a second PCR of about 7 to 11 cycles were a sample-barcoded 5' primer and a J-beta primer mix. TCRdb ran MiXCR on the 5' RACE reads and lists one entry per CDR3 protein. The sample yields 700,000 or so distinct CDR3 sequences, over 40% seen once. What was sequenced was blood. Receptors were obtained from an elderly man in good health.

This chain links TRBV7-9 with TRBJ2-1; TRBD2 agrees at 9 bases. CDR1 is SEHNR and CDR2 is FQNEAQ in the germline V gene (reference sequence). The CDR3 spans 16 residues. V shed 4 bases, J shed 5 bases, and the junction held 9 bases outside the gene matches. The CDR3 DNA is TGTGCCAGCAGCTCCCGACTAGCGGAAAACCACAATGAGCAGTTCTTC. It yields the protein CASSSRLAENHNEQFF. The full variable domain, completed using reference TRBV7-9 and TRBJ2-1, is DTGVSQNPRHKITKRGQNVTFRCDPISEHNRLYWYRQTLGQGPEFLTYFQNEAQLEKSRLLSDRFSAERPKGSFSTLEIQRTEQGDSAMYLCASSSRLAENHNEQFFGPGTRLTVL.

The chain uses TRBV11-2 and TRBJ2-1; TRBD1 agrees at 9 bases. V shed 5 bases, J shed 7 bases, and the junction held 9 bases outside the gene matches. CDR3 length: 15 amino acids. Germline-derived CDR1 and CDR2 are SGHAT and FQNNGV. CDR3 region: CASSRPGQGQNEQFF. CDR3 nucleotide sequence: TGTGCCAGCAGCCGTCCGGGACAGGGTCAAAATGAGCAGTTCTTC. Complete variable domain (other parts from reference TRBV11-2 and TRBJ2-1): EAGVAQSPRYKIIEKRQSVAFWCNPISGHATLYWYQQILGQGPKLLIQFQNNGVVDDSQLPKDRFSAERLKGVDSTLKIQPAKLEDSAVYLCASSRPGQGQNEQFFGPGTRLTVL.

This sequence joins TRBV4-1 and TRBJ2-7; 7 bases match TRBD1. This CDR3 contains 17 residues. Germline V CDR1 and CDR2: MGHRA, YSYEKL. Losses at the gene ends were 0 bases for V and 3 bases for J; bases not matched to a gene: 11. The CDR3 loop is CASSQEGPGQKDYEQYF. The CDR3 region has the DNA TGCGCCAGCAGCCAAGAGGGCCCGGGACAGAAAGACTACGAGCAGTACTTC.

J is TRBJ2-7 and V is TRBV6-4; unclear D gene. The CDR3 covers 15 residues. V shed 3 bases and J shed 3 bases, with 15 bases lying between them. Germline assignment: CDR1 MRHNA and CDR2 SNTAGT. The CDR3 loop reads CASSDTVPMNYEQYF. CDR3 nucleotide sequence: TGTGCCAGCAGTGATACGGTCCCCATGAACTACGAGCAGTACTTC.

This chain's CDR3 is CASSVDGAPSSYNEQFF. The CDR3 coding sequence is TGTGCCAGCAGCGTAGACGGAGCGCCAAGCTCCTACAATGAGCAGTTCTTC. V and J are TRBV9 and TRBJ2-1, with D unresolved. The V end lost 0 bases, the J end lost 0 bases, and 13 bases lay between the germline ends. The CDR3 is made up of 17 amino acids. From germline, CDR1 is SGDLS and CDR2 YYNGEE.

The table lists this clonotype with a few counts. This chain joins TRBV9 and TRBJ2-1; no firm D call. CDR1 and CDR2 from the germline V gene are SGDLS and YYNGEE. The CDR3 contains 14 residues. V was trimmed by 4 bases and J by 8 bases, leaving 16 bases between them. CDR3 amino acids: CASSPRTTTDEQFF. The CDR3 DNA reads as TGTGCCAGCAGCCCCAGGACCACTACCGATGAGCAGTTCTTC.

The table lists this clonotype with a few counts. The rearrangement joins TRBV2 to TRBJ1-1; D gene unclear. Germline assignment: CDR1 SNHLY and CDR2 FYNNEI. The CDR3 runs to 13 residues. V was pared by 2 bases and J by 3 bases, with 7 bases between. The CDR3 spells CASSEHSYTEAFF. The CDR3 region has the DNA TGTGCCAGCAGTGAACACAGCTACACTGAAGCTTTCTTT.

This rearrangement joins TRBV7-2 to TRBJ2-3; 13 nucleotides align to TRBD2. The CDR3 length is 17 residues. Germline trimming cut 5 bases from V and 2 bases from J; bases unmatched to any gene: 7. Germline V gene sequence: CDR1 SGHTA, CDR2 FQGNSA. The chain's CDR3 is CASSDSGLAGYTDTQYF. DNA for the CDR3: TGTGCCAGCAGCGATTCGGGACTAGCGGGGTACACAGATACGCAGTATTTT.

The chain links TRBV12-3 or TRBV12-4 to TRBJ1-6; D is possibly TRBD1 (5 bases). This CDR3 is built from 15 residues. The germline V and J ends were trimmed by 6 bases and 6 bases, with 15 bases remaining between them. CDR3 sequence: CASRKTGTSNSPLHF. CDR3 coding DNA: TGTGCCAGCAGAAAGACCGGGACGAGTAATTCACCCCTCCACTTT.

The chain links TRBV10-3 to TRBJ1-1, with 7 bases lining up with TRBD1. Trimming cost V 2 bases and J 7 bases; bases outside gene matches: 7. The CDR3 sequence is 14 residues long. Germline values: CDR1 ENHRY, CDR2 SYGVKD. The CDR3 reads CAISEGRGYGEAFF. The CDR3 coding sequence is TGTGCCATCAGTGAGGGCAGGGGGTACGGTGAAGCTTTCTTT.

Written as DNA, the CDR3 is TGCGCCAGCAGCTTGGCCCTGGTGCTAGCGGGAGCCCAAGAGACCCAGTACTTC. Translated: CASSLALVLAGAQETQYF. The V and J genes are TRBV5-1 and TRBJ2-5; TRBD2 matches 10 bases. V shed 0 bases and J 1 base; nucleotides not matched to a gene: 9. Germline-derived CDR1 and CDR2 are SGHRS and YFSETQ. This CDR3 is built from 18 residues.

This sequence joins TRBV29-1 and TRBJ1-5; 9 positions match TRBD1. Germline V CDR1 and CDR2: SQVTM, ANQGSEA. V gave up 7 bases and J gave up 2 bases; unmatched junction bases: 6. The CDR3 contains 14 residues. In DNA, the CDR3 is TGCAGCGCCTCTGGGGACAGGGGCAATCAGCCCCAGCATTTT. Its protein is CSASGDRGNQPQHF.

The chain carries TRBV20-1 and TRBJ2-1, with 7 bases matching TRBD2. CDR3 length: 11 residues. V dropped 8 bases and J dropped 6; count of bases not matched to a gene: 4. CDR1 is DFQATT and CDR2 is SNEGSKA in the germline V gene (reference sequence). The CDR3 DNA is TGCAGTCCCTCGGGGGGCAATGAGCAGTTCTTC. It translates to CSPSGGNEQFF.

The rearrangement links TRBV10-1 to TRBJ2-7; no definite D call. The CDR3 has 13 residues. Between the trimmed V and J ends, which lost 6 bases and 9 bases, there was a span of 18 bases. Germline V gene sequence: CDR1 WNHNN, CDR2 SYGVQD (reference sequence). CDR3 bases: TGCGCCAGCAGCGACACGGACGGGTTTGGGCAGTACTTC. This gives the protein CASSDTDGFGQYF.

CDR3 residues: CATSGGQADNEQFF. CDR3 DNA: TGTGCCACCAGTGGAGGTCAGGCGGACAATGAGCAGTTCTTC. V usage is TRBV24-1 and J usage is TRBJ2-1; the D is unclear. V was clipped by 5 bases and J by 5 bases, with 12 bases between them. Germline V gives CDR1 KGHDR, CDR2 SFDVKD. CDR3 size: 14 residues.

This clonotype showed up just a few times. The genes are TRBV11-2 and TRBJ2-7; D is unresolved. Germline CDR1 and CDR2: SGHAT and FQNNGV. This CDR3 has 13 residues. V was clipped by 4 bases and J by 4 bases, with 11 bases between them. The CDR3 bases are TGTGCCAGCAGCTCCCAAGACACGTACGAGCAGTACTTC. It translates to CASSSQDTYEQYF.

This clonotype was counted only a few times. This rearrangement joins TRBV27 to TRBJ1-1; tentative D call: TRBD1 (5 bases). V was shortened by 9 bases and J by 3 bases, with 14 bases between the two germline ends. This CDR3 is 13 amino acids long. Germline loops: CDR1 MNHEY, CDR2 SMNVEV (reference sequence). The CDR3 DNA reads TGTGCCAGTCAGGGCTTGAGGGACACTGAAGCTTTCTTT. It encodes CASQGLRDTEAFF.

The V gene is TRBV20-1, the J gene TRBJ1-2; 8 bases agree with TRBD1. The CDR3 has 14 residues. The V gene's germline CDR1 is DFQATT and CDR2 SNEGSKA (reference sequence). The J segment lost 3 bases and the V segment lost 6 bases, leaving 9 bases of the junction unmatched. CDR3 nucleotide sequence: TGCAGTGCCCCTAGACAGGGGTCCCACTATGGCTACACCTTC. This sequence encodes CSAPRQGSHYGYTF.

The chain carries TRBV10-3 and TRBJ2-3; 9 nucleotides align to TRBD2. Germline V lookup: CDR1 ENHRY, CDR2 SYGVKD. The trim removed 5 bases at V and 6 bases at J, leaving 9 bases unmatched. This CDR3 has 15 amino acids. The CDR3 protein is CAISTASGILDTQYF. DNA of the CDR3: TGTGCCATCAGTACGGCTAGCGGGATACTGGATACGCAGTATTTT.

V is TRBV4-3 and J is TRBJ2-7; 8 nucleotides align to TRBD2. V was pared by 0 bases and J by 7 bases, with 14 bases of the junction left unmatched. The CDR3 sequence is 17 residues long. Germline V gives CDR1 LGHNA, CDR2 YSLEER. CDR3 protein: CASSQEWNGRANNEQYF. The CDR3 DNA reads TGCGCCAGCAGCCAAGAGTGGAACGGGAGGGCTAATAATGAGCAGTACTTC.